This T cell receptor (beta chain) was identified in a study of metastatic and nonmetastatic thyroid tumors. Study-level background: Both malignant and benign thyroid patients supplied peripheral blood and tumor or nodule tissue samples, across which the repertoires of these patients were then compared. The study, taken as a whole, reports: Reports indicated that malignant thyroid tumors showed significantly higher TCR beta diversity than benign nodules did, in blood and tumor.

This CDR3 comprises 16 residues. Per the germline V gene, CDR1 is SGHAT and CDR2 is FQNNGV. V was shortened by 8 bases and J by 4 bases, with 23 bases between the two germline ends. Each patient went into thyroid surgery without having received any treatment. As for this clone: The target antigen is unknown.

In the original workflow: In papillary thyroid cancer, a distant-metastasis classifier was built using CDR3 differences across clinicopathological groups. TCRdb re-called clones via MiXCR from the PCR reads. Here the V and J calls rest on TCRdb's processing, not on the authors' analysis. The data hold about 22,000 clones, with approximately 16% observed a single time. The TCR was taken from a male donor with papillary thyroid cancer or a benign thyroid nodule (not recorded which). Some clones in this sample may be carry-over from other donors' samples. The rearrangement joins TRBV11-2 to TRBJ1-2; possibly TRBD1 for D (6 bases). Sequenced sample: blood. As DNA, the CDR3 is TGTGCCAGCCGAAAACCGGGACATCCTCAACTCTATGGCTACACCTTC. Translation gives CASRKPGHPQLYGYTF.